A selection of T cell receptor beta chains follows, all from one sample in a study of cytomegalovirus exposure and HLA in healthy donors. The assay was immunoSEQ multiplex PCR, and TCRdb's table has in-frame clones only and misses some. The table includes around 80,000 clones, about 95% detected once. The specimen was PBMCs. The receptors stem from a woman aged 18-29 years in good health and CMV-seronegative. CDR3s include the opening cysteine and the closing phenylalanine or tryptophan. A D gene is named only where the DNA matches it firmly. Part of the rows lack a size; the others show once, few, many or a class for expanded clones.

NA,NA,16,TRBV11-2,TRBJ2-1,TGTGCCAGCAGCTTAGAGCCGGGATCCTCCTACAATGAGCAGTTCTTC,CASSLEPGSSYNEQFF
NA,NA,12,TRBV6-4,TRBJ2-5,TGTGCCAGCACATCAATGGCGGCGACCCAGTACTTC,CASTSMAATQYF
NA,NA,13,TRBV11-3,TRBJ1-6,TGTGCCAGCAGCGCATTGACAAATTCACCCCTCCACTTT,CASSALTNSPLHF
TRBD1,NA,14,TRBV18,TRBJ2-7,TGTGCCAGCTCCCCCGGGACAGGGCCCTACGAGCAGTACTTC,CASSPGTGPYEQYF
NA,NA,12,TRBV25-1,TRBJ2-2,TGTGCCAGCAGTGAACCCGCCGGGGAGCTGTTTTTT,CASSEPAGELFF
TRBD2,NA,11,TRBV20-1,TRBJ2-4,TGCAGTGCTAGCTGGGAGGGCATTCAGTACTTC,CSASWEGIQYF
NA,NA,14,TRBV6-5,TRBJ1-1,TGTGCCAGCACCCCGCTACAGCAGGGGACTGAAGCTTTCTTT,CASTPLQQGTEAFF
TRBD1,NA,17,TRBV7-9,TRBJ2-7,TGTGCCATCCCCCGCTACAGGGGTACCTCCTCCTCCTACGAGCAGTACTTC,CAIPRYRGTSSSYEQYF
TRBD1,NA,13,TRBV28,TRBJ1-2,TGTGCCAGCAGTTTCGACAGGGTCTATGGCTACACCTTC,CASSFDRVYGYTF
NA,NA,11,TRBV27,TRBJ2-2,TGTGTAGAGAACAACACCGGGGAGCTGTTTTTT,CVENNTGELFF
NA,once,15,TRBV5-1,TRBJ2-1,TGCGCCAGCAGTTCGGGACAAGTGCTATACAATGAGCAGTTCTTC,CASSSGQVLYNEQFF
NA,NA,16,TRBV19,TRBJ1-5,TGTGCCAGTAGTATAGATCACCAACAGGTCAATCAGCCCCAGCATTTT,CASSIDHQQVNQPQHF
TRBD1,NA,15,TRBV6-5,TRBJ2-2,TGTGCCAGCAGTTACTCCGGGACAGTCACCGGGGAGCTGTTTTTT,CASSYSGTVTGELFF
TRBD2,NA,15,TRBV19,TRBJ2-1,TGTGCCAGTAGTTCGGGGCGGGAGAGCTACAATGAGCAGTTCTTC,CASSSGRESYNEQFF
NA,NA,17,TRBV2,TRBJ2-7,TGTGCCAGCAGTGCCAATGGGGGGTACCTAAGCTCCTACGAGCAGTACTTC,CASSANGGYLSSYEQYF
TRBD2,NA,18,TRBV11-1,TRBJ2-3,TGTGCCAGCAGCTTAATTACTAGCGGGAACCCTAGCACAGATACGCAGTATTTT,CASSLITSGNPSTDTQYF
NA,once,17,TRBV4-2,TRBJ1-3,TGTGCCAGCAGCCAAGATCTGACGGGAGGACCTGGAAACACCATATATTTT,CASSQDLTGGPGNTIYF
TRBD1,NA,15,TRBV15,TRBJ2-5,TGTGCCACCAGCAGAGATGGGGACAGACAAGAGACCCAGTACTTC,CATSRDGDRQETQYF